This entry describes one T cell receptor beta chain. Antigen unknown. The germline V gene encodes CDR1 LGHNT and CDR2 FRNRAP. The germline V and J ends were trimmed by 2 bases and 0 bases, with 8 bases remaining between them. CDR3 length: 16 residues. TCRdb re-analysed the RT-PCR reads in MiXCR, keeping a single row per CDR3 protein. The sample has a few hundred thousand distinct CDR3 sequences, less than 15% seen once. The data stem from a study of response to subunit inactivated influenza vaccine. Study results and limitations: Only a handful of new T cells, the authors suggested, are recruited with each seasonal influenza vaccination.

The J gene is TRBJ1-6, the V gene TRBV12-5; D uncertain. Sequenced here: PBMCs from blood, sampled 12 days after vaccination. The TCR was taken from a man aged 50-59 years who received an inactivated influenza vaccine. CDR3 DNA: TGTGCTAGTGGTTTGATTCTGCCCTCCTATAATTCACCCCTCCACTTT. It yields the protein CASGLILPSYNSPLHF.